A single sample gave rise to the 29 T cell receptor beta chains below, sequenced in a study of T cell responses to AZD1222 COVID-19 vaccine. Profiled with immunoSEQ multiplex PCR; TCRdb holds only in-frame clones, not every one. The sample records 120,000 or so clones, 90% being singletons. Sequencing used peripheral blood, obtained 28 days after the second dose of the MenACWY control vaccine. These receptor sequences come from an adult who received the MenACWY meningococcal vaccine as a control.

This chain connects TRBV6-6 to TRBJ2-1; TRBD1 aligns across 7 bases. The CDR3 consists of 14 residues. The germline gives CDR1 MNHNY, CDR2 SVGAGI (reference sequence). The V gene end was trimmed by 5 bases and the J gene end by 6 bases; junction bases not matched to a gene: 7. This CDR3 is CASSPTGVVNEQFF. In DNA, the CDR3 is TGTGCCAGCAGTCCTACAGGGGTGGTCAATGAGCAGTTCTTC.

The chain has TRBV28 and TRBJ1-1; D is uncertain. This CDR3 region has 15 residues. Germline V gives CDR1 MDHEN, CDR2 SYDVKM. Trimming took 3 bases from V and 8 from J, leaving 19 bases between them. CDR3 DNA: TGTGCCAGCAGTTTCCCTCGGGAGAGACTGTCCGAAGCTTTCTTT. Residues: CASSFPRERLSEAFF.

The chain is built from TRBV5-1 and TRBJ2-7; D is undetermined. CDR1 is SGHRS, CDR2 YFSETQ, per germline. This CDR3 has 12 amino acids. Trimming removed 6 bases at V and 3 bases at J, with 10 bases between. DNA of the CDR3: TGCGCCAGCAACATGGCTGACTACGAGCAGTACTTC. It specifies CASNMADYEQYF.

As concerns this clone: The sample holds other DNA sequences that translate to the same CDR3. This chain uses TRBV15 with TRBJ2-1, with D perhaps matching TRBD1 (6 bases). Germline V gene lookup returns CDR1 LNHNV and CDR2 YYDKDF (reference sequence). The CDR3 runs to 13 residues. V lost 0 bases and J 8 bases, leaving 8 bases between the germline ends. In DNA, the CDR3 is TGTGCCACCAGCAGAGATCCAGGGGATGAGCAGTTCTTC. Amino acid sequence: CATSRDPGDEQFF.

This clone is a singleton in its sample. This chain links TRBV9 with TRBJ2-1; no clear D gene. Germline V gene lookup returns CDR1 SGDLS and CDR2 YYNGEE. CDR3 length: 16 amino acids. V was shortened by 0 bases and J by 0 bases, with 10 bases between the two germline ends. The CDR3, as DNA: TGTGCCAGCAGCGTAGAGGACCTCAGCTCCTACAATGAGCAGTTCTTC. It encodes CASSVEDLSSYNEQFF. Full variable domain (remainder filled in from reference TRBV9 and TRBJ2-1): DSGVTQTPKHLITATGQRVTLRCSPRSGDLSVYWYQQSLDQGLQFLIQYYNGEERAKGNILERFSAQQFPDLHSELNLSSLELGDSALYFCASSVEDLSSYNEQFFGPGTRLTVL.

The chain employs TRBV6-5 and TRBJ2-3; the D is unclear. From germline, CDR1 is MNHEY and CDR2 SVGAGI. The length of the CDR3 is 11 residues. The V and J ends lost 8 bases and 4 bases respectively, with 7 bases between them. The DNA for the CDR3 is TGTGCCAGCCTGCAAGCAGATACGCAGTATTTT. It codes for CASLQADTQYF.

Comment on this clone: One end of the junction fails to match germline, which may point to a read error. The chain employs TRBV9 and TRBJ2-3; D perhaps matches TRBD2 (7 bases). CDR1 and CDR2 from the germline V gene are SGDLS and YYNGEE. The CDR3 has 13 amino acids. CDR3 region: CASSVEGGGGLLF. The CDR3 nucleotides read TGTGCCAGCAGCGTAGAAGGTGGCGGGGGCCTGCTTTTT.

The genes are TRBV4-2 and TRBJ1-2; D is undetermined. Trimming removed 0 bases from V and 3 bases from J, with 2 bases in between. Germline CDR1 is LGHNA and CDR2 is YNFKEQ. This CDR3 comprises 12 residues. The CDR3 coding sequence is TGTGCCAGCAGCCAAGATGACTATGGCTACACCTTC. Translation gives CASSQDDYGYTF.

The chain employs TRBV28 and TRBJ2-7; 9 bases fit TRBD2. The ends lost 2 bases at V and 2 bases at J; junction bases unmatched: 1. The CDR3 loop spans 14 amino acids. Germline assignment: CDR1 MDHEN and CDR2 SYDVKM. DNA of the CDR3: TGTGCCAGCAGTTTAGCGGGAGGGGCCTACGAGCAGTACTTC. Its protein is CASSLAGGAYEQYF.

The CDR3 protein is CASSPNGEQPQHF. CDR3 in DNA: TGTGCCAGCTCACCTAACGGGGAGCAGCCCCAGCATTTT. This chain links TRBV18 with TRBJ1-5; D not certain. This CDR3 is built from 13 residues. Trimming took 3 bases from V and 7 from J, leaving 10 bases between them. In germline, CDR1 is KGHSH, CDR2 LQKENI.

The chain carries TRBV28 and TRBJ1-5, with TRBD1 matching over 7 bases. This CDR3 region has 14 residues. V shed 5 bases, J shed 7 bases, and the junction held 8 bases outside the gene matches. Germline CDR1 reads MDHEN; CDR2 reads SYDVKM. This chain's CDR3 is CASSATGSRQPQHF. CDR3 in DNA: TGTGCCAGCAGTGCGACAGGGTCGCGGCAGCCCCAGCATTTT.

The chain links TRBV6-5 to TRBJ1-1, with unresolved D. V lost 5 bases and J lost 5, with 9 bases in between. CDR1 and CDR2 from the germline V gene are MNHEY and SVGAGI. The CDR3 spans 12 residues. The DNA for the CDR3 is TGTGCCAGCAGTCCTGGGGAGACTGAAGCTTTCTTT. Protein product: CASSPGETEAFF.

The chain joins TRBV7-9 to TRBJ1-5, with a weak D call TRBD1 (6 bases). The ends were cut back, 0 bases at V and 2 bases at J, with 14 bases in the middle. The germline gives CDR1 SEHNR, CDR2 FQNEAQ (reference sequence). There are 17 residues in the CDR3. The CDR3 reads CASSLALQGRGNQPQHF. In DNA, the CDR3 is TGTGCCAGCAGCTTAGCCTTACAGGGTAGGGGCAATCAGCCCCAGCATTTT. The full variable domain, with the rest looked up from reference TRBV7-9 and TRBJ1-5, is DTGVSQNPRHKITKRGQNVTFRCDPISEHNRLYWYRQTLGQGPEFLTYFQNEAQLEKSRLLSDRFSAERPKGSFSTLEIQRTEQGDSAMYLCASSLALQGRGNQPQHFGDGTRLSIL.

V and J are TRBV7-9 and TRBJ2-3, with D unresolved. The germline V gene has CDR1 SEHNR and CDR2 FQNEAQ (reference sequence). Deletions cut 1 base from V and 5 bases from J, with 19 bases between. CDR3 length: 17 amino acids. The CDR3 sequence: CASSLVVRLKGIDTQYF. The CDR3 DNA reads as TGTGCCAGCAGCTTAGTAGTAAGGCTCAAAGGGATAGATACGCAGTATTTT.

The gene calls are TRBV14 and TRBJ1-2; 9 bases align to TRBD1. The CDR3 runs 13 residues. Germline CDR1 reads SGHDN; CDR2 reads FVKESK. The J segment lost 4 bases and the V segment lost 5 bases, leaving 2 bases of the junction unmatched. In nucleotides, the CDR3 is TGTGCCAGCAGCTTGGACAGGGGCTATGGCTACACCTTC. It codes for CASSLDRGYGYTF.

The chain uses TRBV3-1 (or the pseudogene TRBV3-2) and TRBJ2-5, with 7 positions matching TRBD1. The V gene end was trimmed by 6 bases and the J gene end by 2 bases; junction bases not matched to a gene: 6. The CDR3 consists of 14 residues. CDR1 and CDR2 (germline): LGHDT, YNNKEL (reference sequence). CDR3 DNA sequence: TGTGCCAGCAGTTTACAGGGGCCTCAAGAGACCCAGTACTTC. Residues: CASSLQGPQETQYF.

The rearrangement links TRBV29-1 to TRBJ2-1; D remains unclear. Trimming pared 7 bases from V and 6 bases from J, leaving 16 bases between. There are 13 residues in the CDR3. CDR1 and CDR2 (germline): SQVTM, ANQGSEA. CDR3 sequence reads: CSAVGTPINEQFF. The CDR3 DNA is TGCAGCGCCGTGGGAACTCCGATCAATGAGCAGTTCTTC.

This sequence joins TRBV7-9 and TRBJ2-2, with 12 positions matching TRBD2. V lost 5 bases and J lost 3; bases outside the gene matches: 10. This CDR3 spans 18 amino acids. CDR1 is SEHNR, CDR2 FQNEAQ, per germline (reference sequence). CDR3 loop: CASSARTSGIGDTGELFF. CDR3 in DNA: TGTGCCAGCAGCGCGCGGACTAGCGGGATAGGGGACACCGGGGAGCTGTTTTTT. Together with reference TRBV7-9 and TRBJ2-2, the CDR3 gives the full variable domain: DTGVSQNPRHKITKRGQNVTFRCDPISEHNRLYWYRQTLGQGPEFLTYFQNEAQLEKSRLLSDRFSAERPKGSFSTLEIQRTEQGDSAMYLCASSARTSGIGDTGELFFGEGSRLTVL.

This sequence joins TRBV15 and TRBJ2-1; D is undetermined. Looked up from germline, CDR1 is LNHNV and CDR2 is YYDKDF (reference sequence). V was clipped by 0 bases and J by 9 bases, with 6 bases between them. The length of the CDR3 is 12 residues. The CDR3 spells CATSRDPGEQFF. CDR3 DNA: TGTGCCACCAGCAGAGATCCCGGTGAGCAGTTCTTC.

The V gene is TRBV10-2, the J gene TRBJ2-2; the D is unclear. The CDR3 has 13 residues. The V end was cut by 9 bases, the J end by 2 bases, with 10 bases between. The germline gives CDR1 WSHSY, CDR2 SAAADI. The CDR3 region has the DNA TGCGCCAGTCGGGCCTTCAACACCGGGGAGCTGTTTTTT. Translating it yields CASRAFNTGELFF.

The chain uses TRBV5-6 and TRBJ2-7; 12 bases map to TRBD1. The ends lost 4 bases at V and 7 bases at J; junction bases unmatched: 9. Germline assignment: CDR1 SGHDT and CDR2 YYEEEE. The CDR3 is 15 residues long. The CDR3 nucleotides read TGTGCCAGCAGCGTCCGGGACAGGGGGCGCAGGGAGCAGTACGTC. It specifies CASSVRDRGRREQYV.

V usage is TRBV27 and J usage is TRBJ1-2, with 7 bases aligning to TRBD1. Germline CDR1 is MNHEY and CDR2 is SMNVEV (reference sequence). With V trimmed by 6 bases and J by 4 bases, 11 bases remained unmatched. CDR3 length equals 15 residues. DNA for the CDR3: TGTGCCAGCAGCCACAACAGGGGCGCTTTCTATGGCTACACCTTC. As protein: CASSHNRGAFYGYTF.

V usage is TRBV10-3 and J usage is TRBJ2-2; 7 bases are a match to TRBD2. Germline V gives CDR1 ENHRY, CDR2 SYGVKD. This CDR3 comprises 15 residues. J was trimmed by 4 bases and V by 4 bases; bases with no gene match: 6. CDR3 sequence: CAISAPGLPTGELFF. In DNA, the CDR3 is TGTGCCATCAGTGCGCCGGGACTACCCACCGGGGAGCTGTTTTTT.

The CDR3 loop is CASRDLETGATNEKLFF. CDR3 DNA: TGTGCCAGTAGAGACCTTGAAACGGGTGCAACTAATGAAAAACTGTTTTTT. The chain carries TRBV19 and TRBJ1-4; D gene unclear. Deletions cut 6 bases from V and 0 bases from J, with 17 bases between. Germline V gene lookup returns CDR1 LNHDA and CDR2 SQIVND (reference sequence). The CDR3 extends over 17 amino acids. The variable domain in full, completed from reference TRBV19 and TRBJ1-4, reads DGGITQSPKYLFRKEGQNVTLSCEQNLNHDAMYWYRQDPGQGLRLIYYSQIVNDFQKGDIAEGYSVSREKKESFPLTVTSAQKNPTAFYLCASRDLETGATNEKLFFGSGTQLSVL.

This clone came up once. The V call is TRBV6-5, the J call TRBJ2-5; D may be TRBD2 (5 bases). V was cut by 8 bases and J by 4 bases, with 17 bases left in between. Germline V CDR1 and CDR2: MNHEY, SVGAGI. The CDR3 spans 14 residues. CDR3 nucleotide sequence: TGTGCCAGCGGCCCGGGGTCTTGGCGAGAGACCCAGTACTTC. Its translation: CASGPGSWRETQYF.

The J gene is TRBJ1-5, the V gene TRBV4-3; tentatively, D is TRBD1 (6 bases). Germline V lookup: CDR1 LGHNA, CDR2 YSLEER. Trimming removed 2 bases at V and 3 bases at J, with 11 bases between. This CDR3 region has 15 residues. The CDR3 is CASSQNRDTNQPQHF. CDR3 DNA sequence: TGCGCCAGCAGCCAAAACCGGGACACCAATCAGCCCCAGCATTTT.

This chain links TRBV5-4 with TRBJ2-1; 15 positions match TRBD2. The V and J ends lost 6 bases and 0 bases, in that order; junction bases with no gene match: 10. This CDR3 has 19 amino acids. In germline, CDR1 is SGHNT, CDR2 YYREEE (reference sequence). The CDR3 loop reads CASTGPGLAGGLSYNEQFF. The CDR3, as DNA: TGTGCCAGCACCGGACCGGGACTAGCGGGAGGACTCTCCTACAATGAGCAGTTCTTC.

This clone was observed a few times. The chain joins TRBV6-4 to TRBJ2-3, with D perhaps TRBD2 (5 bases). Germline values: CDR1 MRHNA, CDR2 SNTAGT. V gave up 2 bases and J gave up 0 bases, with 6 bases separating them. The CDR3 has 14 amino acids. The DNA for the CDR3 is TGTGCCAGCAGTGACAGCGGTAGCACAGATACGCAGTATTTT. Its protein product is CASSDSGSTDTQYF.

The V and J genes are TRBV28 and TRBJ1-2; possibly TRBD1 for D (5 bases). Per germline, CDR1 MDHEN and CDR2 SYDVKM. V lost 5 bases and J lost 2, with 12 bases in between. The CDR3 totals 14 residues. CDR3 bases: TGTGCCAGCAGTCCTTGGGGGACGAACTATGGCTACACCTTC. It codes for CASSPWGTNYGYTF.